These T cell receptor beta chains were read from a single sample in a study of cytomegalovirus exposure and HLA in healthy donors. Sequencing used immunoSEQ multiplex PCR; TCRdb keeps in-frame clones, though not all of them. The table has 150,000 to 200,000 clones, nearly 80% seen once; the top ten hold about 15%. The sample was PBMCs. Receptor source: a woman in her thirties or forties in good health and CMV-seronegative. The CDR3 runs from the conserved cysteine through the conserved F or W. A D gene is named only where the DNA matches it firmly. Size tells how often a clone was seen (once, few, many) or the class of an expanded clone, and some rows leave it out.

-	-	TRBV7-3	TRBJ2-7	CASSARIGDEQYF	TGTGCCAGCAGCGCTCGTATCGGAGACGAGCAGTACTTC
-	-	TRBV30	TRBJ1-3	CAWRVTRDSRPGNTIYF	TGTGCCTGGAGGGTCACCCGAGACAGCCGGCCTGGAAACACCATATATTTT
-	-	TRBV2	TRBJ2-5	CASVYSAGQETQYF	TGTGCCAGCGTTTATTCGGCGGGACAAGAGACCCAGTACTTC
-	-	TRBV19	TRBJ1-1	CASRPGGGGTEAFF	TGTGCCAGTAGGCCTGGGGGTGGGGGGACTGAAGCTTTCTTT
-	-	TRBV6-5	TRBJ2-2	CASSYSGGTGELFF	TGTGCCAGCAGTTACTCAGGGGGCACCGGGGAGCTGTTTTTT
-	TRBD2	TRBV7-3	TRBJ2-3	CASSSQGLAGGRDTQYF	TGTGCCAGCAGCTCCCAGGGACTAGCGGGAGGGCGAGATACGCAGTATTTT
few	-	TRBV5-4	TRBJ2-4	CASSLGGVGNIQYF	TGTGCCAGCAGCTTGGGTGGAGTTGGCAACATTCAGTACTTC
-	TRBD1	TRBV11-3	TRBJ2-3	CASSPYRGDTQYF	TGTGCCAGCAGCCCCTACAGGGGGGATACGCAGTATTTT
once	-	TRBV9	TRBJ2-7	CASSVSSSYEQYF	TGTGCCAGCAGCGTATCCAGTTCCTACGAGCAGTACTTC
-	-	TRBV9	TRBJ2-7	CASSVAPGQFYEQYF	TGTGCCAGCAGCGTAGCCCCTGGACAGTTCTACGAGCAGTACTTC
-	TRBD2	TRBV27	TRBJ2-7	CASSFQTSGAIPYEQYF	TGTGCCAGCAGTTTTCAGACTAGCGGCGCGATTCCCTACGAGCAGTACTTC
-	-	TRBV11-2	TRBJ2-7	CASSLGLGRSSYEQYF	TGTGCCAGCAGCTTAGGTCTGGGGCGGAGCTCCTACGAGCAGTACTTC
-	-	TRBV30	TRBJ2-7	CAWRQGGYEQYF	TGTGCCTGGAGACAGGGAGGGTACGAGCAGTACTTC
-	TRBD1	TRBV13	TRBJ2-4	CASSSSSDRGAKNIQYF	TGTGCCAGCAGCTCTTCGTCCGACAGGGGAGCCAAAAACATTCAGTACTTC
-	-	TRBV5-4	TRBJ1-1	CASSSTGMNTEAFF	TGTGCCAGCAGCTCAACAGGGATGAACACTGAAGCTTTCTTT
-	-	TRBV7-8	TRBJ2-1	CASSLEALGGEQFF	TGTGCCAGCAGCTTAGAGGCTCTCGGCGGTGAGCAGTTCTTC
-	TRBD2	TRBV5-5	TRBJ2-7	CASSPLGGAYEQYF	TGTGCCAGCAGCCCCCTTGGGGGGGCCTACGAGCAGTACTTC
-	-	TRBV7-9	TRBJ2-7	CSSSLDEGVAEQYF	TGTTCCAGCAGCTTAGATGAGGGGGTGGCCGAGCAGTACTTC
-	TRBD1	TRBV7-6	TRBJ2-7	CASSSGTGVEQYF	TGTGCCAGCAGCTCGGGCACAGGGGTTGAGCAGTACTTC
-	-	TRBV27	TRBJ1-2	CASSLEGGYGYTF	TGTGCCAGCAGCCTTGAGGGAGGGTATGGCTACACCTTC
few	-	TRBV19	TRBJ1-1	CASTRRGITEAFF	TGTGCCAGCACGAGAAGAGGGATCACTGAAGCTTTCTTT
-	TRBD1	TRBV10-1	TRBJ2-1	CASSEGTGSYNEQFF	TGCGCCAGCAGTGAGGGGACAGGGAGCTACAATGAGCAGTTCTTC
-	-	TRBV9	TRBJ2-7	CASSVTGFSYEQYF	TGTGCCAGCAGCGTCACAGGGTTCTCCTACGAGCAGTACTTC
-	TRBD1	TRBV6-1	TRBJ2-7	CASSAGQVYEQYF	TGTGCCAGCAGTGCGGGACAGGTCTACGAGCAGTACTTC
-	TRBD1	TRBV6-5	TRBJ2-2	CASSRDRGITGELFF	TGTGCCAGCAGCCGGGACAGGGGTATTACCGGGGAGCTGTTTTTT
once	-	TRBV11-3	TRBJ2-7	CASSLGVRVSYEQYF	TGTGCCAGCAGCTTGGGTGTGAGGGTGTCCTACGAGCAGTACTTC
-	TRBD2	TRBV19	TRBJ2-7	CASRQAGDYEQYF	TGTGCCAGTAGGCAAGCGGGAGACTACGAGCAGTACTTC
-	-	TRBV28	TRBJ2-3	CASRTGTDTQYF	TGTGCCAGCAGGACAGGAACAGATACGCAGTATTTT
-	-	TRBV9	TRBJ1-1	CASSPSRRGGLTEAFF	TGTGCCAGCAGCCCTTCTAGGAGGGGGGGGCTCACTGAAGCTTTCTTT
once	TRBD2	TRBV5-4	TRBJ2-7	CASSFFPSGGREQYF	TGTGCCAGCAGCTTTTTTCCTAGCGGGGGGCGCGAGCAGTACTTC
few	-	TRBV5-6	TRBJ1-5	CASSLAGGQPQHF	TGTGCCAGCAGCTTGGCCGGGGGTCAGCCCCAGCATTTT
once	-	TRBV28	TRBJ2-7	CASSPEIYEQYF	TGTGCCAGCAGCCCGGAGATCTACGAGCAGTACTTC
-	TRBD1	TRBV7-3	TRBJ1-6	CASSLRGTGSNSPLHF	TGTGCCAGCAGCTTAAGGGGGACAGGATCGAATTCACCCCTCCACTTT
-	-	TRBV15	TRBJ1-6	CATATRLGDNSPLHF	TGTGCCACTGCAACGAGGCTAGGGGATAATTCACCCCTCCACTTT
-	-	TRBV21-1	TRBJ2-3	CASSKDPTQGSTDTQYF	TGTGCCAGCAGCAAAGACCCCACCCAGGGGAGCACAGATACGCAGTATTTT
few	-	TRBV7-9	TRBJ2-7	CASSSTGYEQYF	TGTGCCAGCAGCTCTACAGGGTACGAGCAGTACTTC
-	-	TRBV28	TRBJ2-7	CASIGALGGYEQYF	TGTGCCAGCATTGGGGCCTTGGGGGGATACGAGCAGTACTTC
-	-	TRBV19	TRBJ2-1	CASSGLLGQSSNEQFF	TGTGCCAGTAGTGGCCTTTTAGGACAGAGCTCCAATGAGCAGTTCTTC
-	-	TRBV30	TRBJ2-2	CAWSDPTGRGLATGELFF	TGTGCCTGGAGCGACCCGACAGGGCGGGGTCTGGCCACCGGGGAGCTGTTTTTT
-	-	TRBV14	TRBJ1-2	CASSQERSYGYTF	TGTGCCAGCAGCCAAGAGAGGTCCTATGGCTACACCTTC
once	-	TRBV7-2	TRBJ2-7	CASSLAGDEQYF	TGTGCCAGCAGCTTAGCAGGGGACGAGCAGTACTTC
few	-	TRBV19	TRBJ2-2	CASSIDPGARGGNTGELFF	TGTGCCAGTAGTATAGATCCCGGGGCAAGAGGGGGGAACACCGGGGAGCTGTTTTTT
-	TRBD2	TRBV6-1	TRBJ2-3	CASSGAGGKRTDTQYF	TGTGCCAGCAGTGGGGCGGGGGGGAAGCGCACAGATACGCAGTATTTT
-	-	TRBV12-5	TRBJ2-7	CASGLATGTYEQYF	TGTGCTAGTGGCTTGGCGACGGGTACCTACGAGCAGTACTTC
-	-	TRBV7-2	TRBJ1-4	CASSLSDSVEKLFF	TGTGCCAGCAGCTTAAGTGACAGCGTTGAAAAACTGTTTTTT
-	TRBD2	TRBV28	TRBJ2-5	CASFSGNRQETQYF	TGTGCCAGTTTTAGCGGGAACCGCCAAGAGACCCAGTACTTC
-	-	TRBV6-1	TRBJ2-3	CASRRDFTDTQYF	TGTGCCAGCAGACGGGACTTCACAGATACGCAGTATTTT
-	TRBD2	TRBV9	TRBJ2-5	CASSVTSGIETQYF	TGTGCCAGCAGCGTAACTAGCGGGATCGAGACCCAGTACTTC
-	TRBD1	TRBV6-6	TRBJ1-5	CASSHELTGENQPQHF	TGTGCCAGCAGTCACGAACTTACAGGGGAGAATCAGCCCCAGCATTTT
-	-	TRBV6-5	TRBJ2-3	CASITGGGGTDTQYF	TGTGCCAGCATTACAGGGGGAGGGGGCACAGATACGCAGTATTTT
-	-	TRBV6-1	TRBJ1-1	CASSEPDSVTEAFF	TGTGCCAGCAGTGAACCCGACTCGGTCACTGAAGCTTTCTTT